This TCR beta chain was recorded in a study of cytotoxic CD8 clonotypes in ibrutinib-treated CLL (dated by TCRdb to about 2021). The study in broad terms: The cohort included about 15 treatment-naive and eleven to twelve relapsed/refractory patients; 17 to 18 were IGHV unmutated. Longitudinal samples were available for about 30% of the roughly 86 trial participants. On average, each sample yielded 255,043 productive templates and around 98,000 productive rearrangements. Cryopreserved peripheral blood mononuclear cells were obtained before treatment, at response, and at either sustained remission or disease progression. Partial responses were observed in approximately 24 patients and complete responses in 2; after a median follow-up of 68 months, remission was maintained in 14 patients and progression was observed in 12. Samples at response were collected after a median of roughly 13 months of treatment, with a range of roughly 6 to 36 months. Every sample from remission and from progressive disease was obtained while the patients were still on ibrutinib.

Study-wide conclusions, independent of this receptor: Lymph node repertoires were not examined, and the timing of sampling was not matched between patients in sustained remission and those whose disease progressed. Public clonotypes were rare and either shrank or stayed stable during treatment, and the rise in clonality at ibrutinib response reflected expansion of private clonotypes. Clonality rose at ibrutinib response, remained stable during sustained remission, and dropped back toward baseline at progression. At baseline, clonality was higher than in age-matched healthy donors and showed a strong correlation with circulating CD8+ T-cell counts.

Each clonotype received, on average, 10x coverage in deep resolution sequencing performed on a MiSeq, where the target depth lay between 1 in 1 million and 1 in 200,000 T cells. The immunoSEQ hsTCRB Kit was used to generate TCR beta libraries. As for the authors' bioinformatics: The data were analyzed with ImmunoSEQ Analyzer and ImmunoSEQ Data Assistant, and V, D and J gene assignments followed IMGT definitions. Clonality, which ranges from 0 to 1, was calculated as one minus the normalized Shannon entropy of productive rearrangement frequencies. Public clonotype analysis was restricted to overrepresented clonotypes comprising at least 0.05% of each patient's repertoire. Some twelve age-matched healthy donor repertoires from immuneACCESS were used as controls for clonality. As stored in TCRdb, this immuneACCESS dataset retains in-frame rearrangements with V and J assigned. A fraction of the clones does not appear; measured against another copy, unresolved V genes explain less than half of the discrepancy, and the remainder lacks a known reason. The V and J calls and clone size are taken from that table; D and trimming were inferred from the DNA. Recorded for this sample are about 160,000 clones; approximately 77% of them occurred a single time. The ten largest clones add up to under 2.5% of the sample.

A note on this clone: Its recognized antigen is unknown. Base qualities are not provided; no much larger clone lies one nucleotide away.

The time point label, read with the paper, signifies: approximately twelve months on ibrutinib. For TCR beta library preparation, about 2 micrograms of genomic DNA was extracted from cryopreserved PBMCs. Longitudinal blood samples from CLL patients on ibrutinib monotherapy underwent high-throughput TCR beta sequencing. The patients took part in an open-label, single-center phase 2 trial of ibrutinib monotherapy. Relative to germline, V is missing 1 base and J is missing 6 bases, with 14 bases of the junction outside any gene match. Taken from cysteine to phenylalanine, the CDR3 has 18 residues. Left in the record is the CDR3 DNA by itself, 54 bases read in frame from the first base. CDR1 KGHSH and CDR2 LQKENI were looked up in the germline V gene.

The clonotype was recovered from a human donor with chronic lymphocytic leukemia. This sample comprised PBMCs, obtained after 12 months of ibrutinib treatment. The V gene is TRBV18 and the J gene is TRBJ2-1; TRBD2 lines up with 8 middle nucleotides. The CDR3 protein sequence reads: CASSPLSGSNLWRNEQFF. The DNA sequence is given as TGTGCCAGCTCACCACTCAGCGGGAGTAACCTCTGGCGCAATGAGCAGTTCTTC. This CDR3, with the reference TRBV18 and TRBJ2-1 proteins standing in past its ends, gives the full variable domain NAGVMQNPRHLVRRRGQEARLRCSPMKGHSHVYWYRQLPEEGLKFMVYLQKENIIDESGMPKERFSAEFPKEGPSILRIQQVVRGDSAAYFCASSPLSGSNLWRNEQFFGPGTRLTVL.